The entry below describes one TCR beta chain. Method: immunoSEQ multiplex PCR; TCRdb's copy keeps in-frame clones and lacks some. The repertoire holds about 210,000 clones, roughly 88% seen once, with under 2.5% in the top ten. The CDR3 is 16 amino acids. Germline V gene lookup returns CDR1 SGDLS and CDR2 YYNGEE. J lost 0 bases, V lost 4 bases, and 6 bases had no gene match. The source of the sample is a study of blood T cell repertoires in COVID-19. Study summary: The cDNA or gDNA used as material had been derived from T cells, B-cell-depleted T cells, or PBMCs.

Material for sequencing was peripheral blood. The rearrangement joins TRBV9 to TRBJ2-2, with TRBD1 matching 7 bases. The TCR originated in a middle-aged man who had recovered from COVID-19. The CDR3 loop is CASSPPGTANTGELFF. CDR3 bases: TGTGCCAGCAGCCCCCCCGGGACAGCGAACACCGGGGAGCTGTTTTTT.